The 2 T cell receptor beta chains listed next were all sequenced from one sample in a study of shared clonotypes between healthy human individuals (dated by TCRdb to 2020 to 2022). Receptor amplification or capture employed the immunoSEQ multiplex PCR assay. TCRdb re-hosts the immuneACCESS table, in-frame sequences only. Its copies lack some clones; in the studies checked, an unresolved V gene accounts for under half of them, and the cause for the rest is not known. The sample data list approximately 980,000 clones, and over 60% of these were observed just once. The ten biggest clones cover approximately 1.5% of the sample. The sample was memory CD4+ T cells sorted from blood. According to the study, the label for this sample's cell subset or site signals: CD45RA-negative fraction. The source is a young man in good health.

The CDR3 sequence is CASSFRSSYNEQFF. DNA for the CDR3: TGTGCCAGCAGCTTCCGTAGCTCCTACAATGAGCAGTTCTTC. This chain uses TRBV7-2 with TRBJ2-1; no clear D gene. V lost 3 bases to trimming and J lost 0 bases, with 6 bases between them. This CDR3 region has 14 residues. Germline CDR1 is SGHTA and CDR2 is FQGNSA.

V usage is TRBV5-4 and J usage is TRBJ2-4; 12 nucleotides line up with TRBD2. After removal of 0 bases from V and 11 bases from J, the junction contained 3 bases not matched to a gene. This CDR3 is built from 14 residues. CDR1 SGHNT and CDR2 YYREEE come from the germline V gene (reference sequence). The DNA of the CDR3 is TGTGCCAGCAGCTTGGGGACTAGCGGGGAAGTTCAGTACTTC. This sequence encodes CASSLGTSGEVQYF.